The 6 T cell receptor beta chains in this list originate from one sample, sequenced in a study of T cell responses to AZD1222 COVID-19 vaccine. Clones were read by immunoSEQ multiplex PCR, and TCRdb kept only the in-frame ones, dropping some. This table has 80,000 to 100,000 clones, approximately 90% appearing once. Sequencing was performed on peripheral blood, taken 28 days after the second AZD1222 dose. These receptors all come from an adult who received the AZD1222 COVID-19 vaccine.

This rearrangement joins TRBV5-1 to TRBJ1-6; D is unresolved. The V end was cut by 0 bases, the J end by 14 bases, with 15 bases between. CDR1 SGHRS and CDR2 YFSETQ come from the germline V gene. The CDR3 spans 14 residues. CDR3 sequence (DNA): TGCGCCAGCAGCTTGGACGGTTCAAGGTTGGCCCTCCACTTT. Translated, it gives CASSLDGSRLALHF.

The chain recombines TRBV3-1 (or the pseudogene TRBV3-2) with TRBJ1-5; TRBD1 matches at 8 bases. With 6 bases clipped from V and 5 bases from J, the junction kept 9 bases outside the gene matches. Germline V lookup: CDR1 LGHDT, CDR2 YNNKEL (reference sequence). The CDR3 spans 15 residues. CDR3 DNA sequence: TGTGCCAGCAGTTCGGACAGGGCATCCCATCAGCCCCAGCATTTT. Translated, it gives CASSSDRASHQPQHF.

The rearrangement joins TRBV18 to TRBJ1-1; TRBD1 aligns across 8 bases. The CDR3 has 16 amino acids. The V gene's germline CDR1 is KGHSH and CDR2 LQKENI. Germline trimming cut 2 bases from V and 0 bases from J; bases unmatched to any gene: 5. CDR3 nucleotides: TGTGCCAGCTCACCAAATACAGGGGGGGTGAACACTGAAGCTTTCTTT. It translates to CASSPNTGGVNTEAFF.

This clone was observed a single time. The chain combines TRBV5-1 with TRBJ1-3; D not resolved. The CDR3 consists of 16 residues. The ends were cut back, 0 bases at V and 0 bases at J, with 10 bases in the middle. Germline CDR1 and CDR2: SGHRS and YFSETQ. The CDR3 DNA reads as TGCGCCAGCAGCTTGGAGGCAGGACGCTCTGGAAACACCATATATTTT. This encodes CASSLEAGRSGNTIYF.

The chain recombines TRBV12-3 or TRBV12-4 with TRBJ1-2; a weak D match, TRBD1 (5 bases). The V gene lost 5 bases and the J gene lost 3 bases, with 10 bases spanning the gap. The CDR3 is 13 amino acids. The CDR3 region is CASSMGLHYGYTF. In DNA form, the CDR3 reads TGTGCCAGCAGTATGGGACTGCACTATGGCTACACCTTC.

CDR3 in DNA: TGTGCCAGCAGCCTGGACAGGGCCTCTGGAAACACCATATATTTT. Translation: CASSLDRASGNTIYF. The V call is TRBV11-3, the J call TRBJ1-3, with 8 bases aligning to TRBD1. Per germline, CDR1 SGHNT and CDR2 YENEEA. The CDR3 is made up of 15 amino acids. The J segment lost 0 bases and the V segment lost 5 bases, leaving 3 bases of the junction unmatched.